The 20 T cell receptor beta chains given below trace back to one sample, sequenced in a study of T-cell reconstitution after alpha-beta-depleted transplantation in children. The TCRbeta library incorporated unique molecular identifiers. TCRdb re-analysed the PCR reads in MiXCR, keeping a single row per CDR3 protein. This table holds 610,000 or so distinct CDR3 sequences, roughly 30% found once. Sequencing was performed on PBMCs, taken before TCRalphabeta/CD19-depleted stem cell transplant. The receptor set was obtained from a boy under two years old with Wiskott-Aldrich syndrome, due to receive a stem cell transplant.

J is TRBJ2-2 and V is TRBV5-1, with 14 bases lining up with TRBD2. V lost 2 bases, J lost 4 bases, and 4 bases stayed unmatched. This CDR3 region has 17 residues. The germline CDR1 and CDR2 sequences are SGHRS and YFSETQ. CDR3 sequence (DNA): TGCGCCAGCAGCTTAGGGACTAGCGGGAGAAGCACCGGGGAGCTGTTTTTT. Amino acids: CASSLGTSGRSTGELFF.

The chain uses TRBV12-3 or TRBV12-4 and TRBJ2-5, with D perhaps TRBD2 (5 bases). V was shortened by 4 bases and J by 3 bases, with 15 bases between the two germline ends. There are 15 residues in the CDR3. As DNA, the CDR3 is TGTGCCAGCAGTTCTTCTCGGACTTTCGAAGAGACCCAGTACTTC. It is translated as CASSSSRTFEETQYF.

This clonotype turned up a few times. The chain uses TRBV5-6 and TRBJ2-7, with TRBD2 identical over 9 bases. The CDR3 consists of 16 residues. The V segment lost 2 bases and the J segment 6 bases; nucleotides outside the gene matches: 12. Germline V lookup: CDR1 SGHDT, CDR2 YYEEEE. CDR3 amino acids: CASSFRLSGRSGEQYF. The CDR3, as DNA: TGTGCCAGCAGCTTCCGATTGAGCGGGAGGAGCGGCGAGCAGTACTTC.

As DNA, the CDR3 is TGTGCCAGTTCCGAAAGAACTAGCGACTACAATGAGCAGTTCTTC. As protein: CASSERTSDYNEQFF. The rearrangement links TRBV27 to TRBJ2-1, with 7 bases matching TRBD2. The CDR3 is 15 residues long. J was trimmed by 3 bases and V by 9 bases; bases with no gene match: 11. Germline V gene sequence: CDR1 MNHEY, CDR2 SMNVEV (reference sequence).

The J gene is TRBJ2-1, the V gene TRBV5-1; D tentatively fits TRBD1 or TRBD2 (6 bases each). The CDR3 is 15 residues long. Germline V gives CDR1 SGHRS, CDR2 YFSETQ. Trimming took off 4 bases at V and 6 bases at J, with 17 bases between the two ends. The CDR3 region is CASSRGQLEGNEQFF. CDR3 in DNA: TGCGCCAGCAGCCGCGGACAGTTGGAGGGCAATGAGCAGTTCTTC.

The chain is built from TRBV5-1 and TRBJ2-5; unclear D gene. This CDR3 comprises 16 residues. Germline V gene sequence: CDR1 SGHRS, CDR2 YFSETQ. V was trimmed by 1 base and J by 5 bases, leaving 18 bases between them. The CDR3 nucleotides are TGCGCCAGCAGCTTGTTTAGACGGCTCCCATGGGAGACCCAGTACTTC. It codes for CASSLFRRLPWETQYF.

The genes are TRBV12-3 or TRBV12-4 and TRBJ2-7, with 9 bases fitting TRBD2. J lost 2 bases, V lost 4 bases, and 3 bases had no gene match. The CDR3 spans 14 residues. The CDR3 reads CASSWRTSAYEQYF. For the CDR3, the DNA is TGTGCCAGCAGTTGGCGGACTAGCGCCTACGAGCAGTACTTC.

There are a few counts of this clonotype. The V gene is TRBV27, the J gene TRBJ2-7; TRBD1 matches at 9 bases. Germline-derived CDR1 and CDR2 are MNHEY and SMNVEV (reference sequence). Trimming took 2 bases from V and 2 from J; bases not matched to a gene: 4. The CDR3 covers 15 residues. The CDR3 here is CASSLTGGSPYEQYF. DNA for the CDR3: TGTGCCAGCAGTTTAACAGGGGGCAGTCCCTACGAGCAGTACTTC.

Only a few counts were recorded for this clonotype. The chain links TRBV15 to TRBJ2-2, with unresolved D. The CDR3 runs 14 residues. Trimming stripped 2 bases from V and 5 bases from J, with 9 bases between. Germline V gene lookup returns CDR1 LNHNV and CDR2 YYDKDF (reference sequence). CDR3 residues: CATSRQYVTGELFF. CDR3 nucleotide sequence: TGTGCCACCAGCAGACAATATGTAACCGGGGAGCTGTTTTTT.

The chain links TRBV5-1 to TRBJ2-5; 8 bases line up with TRBD1. The CDR3 is made up of 14 amino acids. Germline loops: CDR1 SGHRS, CDR2 YFSETQ. V trimming: 2 bases; J trimming: 4 bases; junction bases outside the gene matches: 4. CDR3 region: CASSLIDRGETQYF. CDR3 in DNA: TGCGCCAGCAGCTTAATCGACAGGGGAGAGACCCAGTACTTC. Full variable domain (outside the CDR3, taken from reference TRBV5-1 and TRBJ2-5): KAGVTQTPRYLIKTRGQQVTLSCSPISGHRSVSWYQQTPGQGLQFLFEYFSETQRNKGNFPGRFSGRQFSNSRSEMNVSTLELGDSALYLCASSLIDRGETQYFGPGTRLLVL.

For the CDR3, the DNA is TGTGCCAGCAGTTACCAAGGGACAGGGGCAGCGGGTGAGCAGTTCTTC. Translation gives CASSYQGTGAAGEQFF. The chain uses TRBV6-5 and TRBJ2-1; 10 positions agree with TRBD1. This CDR3 comprises 16 residues. The V gene end was trimmed by 2 bases and the J gene end by 9 bases; junction bases not matched to a gene: 10. Per germline, CDR1 MNHEY and CDR2 SVGAGI.

This clonotype has only a few counts. V usage is TRBV28 and J usage is TRBJ2-1; D is ambiguous. The germline gives CDR1 MDHEN, CDR2 SYDVKM. CDR3 length equals 11 residues. V was clipped by 5 bases and J by 10 bases, with 9 bases between them. The CDR3 nucleotides read TGTGCCAGCAGTCGACTGACAGAGCAGTTCTTC. Its protein product is CASSRLTEQFF.

This clonotype has only one observation. Compared with germline, one end of the junction differs, possibly owing to a read error. The chain recombines TRBV7-9 with TRBJ2-3; D is ambiguous. The germline gives CDR1 SEHNR, CDR2 FQNEAQ (reference sequence). The length of the CDR3 is 13 residues. CDR3 sequence: CASSSGGTNTQYF. In nucleotides, the CDR3 is TGTGCCAGCAGCTCAGGCGGCACAAATACGCAGTATTTT.

J is TRBJ1-2 and V is TRBV5-5; 10 nucleotides match TRBD1. V trimming: 7 bases; J trimming: 2 bases; junction bases outside the gene matches: 11. Germline V gives CDR1 SGHKS, CDR2 YYEKEE (reference sequence). The CDR3 is made up of 16 amino acids. CDR3 amino acids: CASHPGQGRPNYGYTF. The DNA of the CDR3 is TGTGCCAGCCATCCGGGACAGGGGCGGCCCAACTATGGCTACACCTTC.

CDR3 coding DNA: TGTGCCAGCAGTGTCGGACAGGGAGGGGGGGCTAGCACAGATACGCAGTATTTT. Protein product: CASSVGQGGGASTDTQYF. V is TRBV12-3 or TRBV12-4 and J is TRBJ2-3, with D maybe TRBD1 (8 bases). There are 18 residues in the CDR3. Trimming took off 5 bases at V and 0 bases at J, with 21 bases between the two ends.

V and J are TRBV29-1 and TRBJ2-5; 14 nucleotides align to TRBD2. Germline-derived CDR1 and CDR2 are SQVTM and ANQGSEA. V gave up 7 bases and J gave up 6 bases; unmatched junction bases: 1. The CDR3 totals 12 residues. Written as DNA, the CDR3 is TGCAGCGGACTAGCGGGAGGGCAGACCCAGTACTTC. Amino acids: CSGLAGGQTQYF.

As DNA, the CDR3 is TGTGCCAGCAGCGTGGGACAGAGCTCCTACGAGCAGTACTTC. It codes for CASSVGQSSYEQYF. The rearrangement joins TRBV5-6 to TRBJ2-7; 7 bases agree with TRBD1. Germline values: CDR1 SGHDT, CDR2 YYEEEE. V dropped 4 bases and J dropped 0; count of bases not matched to a gene: 4. The CDR3 covers 14 residues. Filled out from reference TRBV5-6 and TRBJ2-7, the complete variable domain reads DAGVTQSPTHLIKTRGQQVTLRCSPKSGHDTVSWYQQALGQGPQFIFQYYEEEERQRGNFPDRFSGHQFPNYSSELNVNALLLGDSALYLCASSVGQSSYEQYFGPGTRLTVT.

This clonotype was recorded a few times. The chain has TRBV15 and TRBJ2-7, with 9 bases matching TRBD2. This CDR3 has 15 residues. V was clipped by 0 bases and J by 2 bases; unmatched bases: 2. CDR1 LNHNV and CDR2 YYDKDF come from the germline V gene (reference sequence). The CDR3 DNA reads as TGTGCCACCAGCAGAGAGGGCGGGAGGGCCTACGAGCAGTACTTC. Its translation: CATSREGGRAYEQYF.

CDR3 nucleotides: TGCGCCAGCAGCTTGTGGTTAGTTCTAGCGGGCAGATACAATGAGCAGTTCTTC. This gives the protein CASSLWLVLAGRYNEQFF. The chain uses TRBV5-1 and TRBJ2-1; 8 bases are a match to TRBD2. Germline values: CDR1 SGHRS, CDR2 YFSETQ. V dropped 1 base and J dropped 4; count of bases not matched to a gene: 13. This CDR3 is built from 18 residues.

The J gene is TRBJ2-1, the V gene TRBV20-1, with a possible D match to TRBD2 (6 bases). Looked up from germline, CDR1 is DFQATT and CDR2 is SNEGSKA (reference sequence). The ends were cut back, 5 bases at V and 4 bases at J, with 18 bases in the middle. CDR3 length equals 15 residues. CDR3 coding DNA: TGCAGTGCTCCCGGGATGGAGCGGGTTTACAATGAGCAGTTCTTC. This gives the protein CSAPGMERVYNEQFF.